The 22 T cell receptor beta chains in this list originate from one sample, sequenced in a study of molecular identifiers for immune sequencing clone quantification. TCRdb processed the PCR reads anew with MiXCR; each CDR3 protein has one entry. The sample has about 320,000 distinct CDR3 sequences; 20% to 25% are singletons. Input material: naive CD8+ T cells from blood, with Jurkat cell RNA spiked in. Regarding subset: FACS-sorted CD8+CD4-CCR7+CD45RA+ naive T cells. All receptors come from a human donor in good health. Some libraries in this study had Jurkat cell RNA spiked in.

This clonotype was detected a few times. The chain couples TRBV27 to TRBJ1-1, with TRBD1 as a possible D gene (6 bases). The CDR3 is 14 residues long. Germline V gene lookup returns CDR1 MNHEY and CDR2 SMNVEV (reference sequence). The ends were cut back, 5 bases at V and 0 bases at J, with 10 bases in the middle. The CDR3 spells CASSADRLNTEAFF. The CDR3 DNA reads as TGTGCCAGCAGTGCAGACAGGTTGAACACTGAAGCTTTCTTT.

This clonotype turned up a few times. A much larger clone differs by one base, so this may be a read error. The CDR3 DNA follows: TGTGCCAGCAGCTTAACATCCGCCGGGTCCGGGGAGCTGTTTTTT. Its translation: CASSLTSAGSGELFF. The rearrangement links TRBV13 to TRBJ2-2; D gene ambiguous. Trimming shortened V by 2 bases and J by 6 bases, and 13 bases separated the two germline ends. Germline V lookup: CDR1 PRHDT, CDR2 FYEKMQ (reference sequence). The CDR3 is made up of 15 amino acids.

The J gene is TRBJ2-4, the V gene TRBV27; D is perhaps TRBD2 (5 bases). The CDR3 sequence is 18 residues long. The ends were cut back, 4 bases at V and 3 bases at J, with 22 bases in the middle. The germline V gene encodes CDR1 MNHEY and CDR2 SMNVEV (reference sequence). This CDR3 is CASSSLGRGPNNKNIQYF. In nucleotides, the CDR3 is TGTGCCAGCAGTTCACTAGGCCGTGGACCCAATAACAAAAACATTCAGTACTTC.

Comments on this clonotype: A single base separates this from a much larger clone, so it may be a read error. J is TRBJ1-1 and V is TRBV7-2; 9 bases agree with TRBD1. The CDR3 is 15 amino acids. Germline V lookup: CDR1 SGHTA, CDR2 FQGNSA. The CDR3 DNA is TGTGCCAGCAGCACGGGACAGGGAATGAACACTGGAGCTTTCTTT. Protein product: CASSTGQGMNTGAFF.

This clonotype occurred many times. The chain combines TRBV29-1 with TRBJ1-3; D uncertain. V dropped 4 bases and J dropped 1 base, with 11 bases sitting between them. CDR1 is SQVTM, CDR2 ANQGSEA, per germline. The CDR3 length is 14 residues. The CDR3 is CSVVIEGSGNTIYF. DNA for the CDR3: TGCAGCGTTGTGATTGAGGGTTCTGGAAACACCATATATTTT.

In this sample, this clonotype turned up many times. V is TRBV20-1 and J is TRBJ2-4, with D possibly being TRBD2 (6 bases). Germline CDR1 DFQATT, CDR2 SNEGSKA (reference sequence). The ends were cut back, 4 bases at V and 1 base at J, with 17 bases in the middle. The CDR3 contains 16 residues. As DNA, the CDR3 is TGCAGTGCTAACACCCTACTAGCCGATGCCAAAAACATTCAGTACTTC. It yields the protein CSANTLLADAKNIQYF.

This clonotype was recorded at least ten times. CDR3 protein: CASSQDAGMNTEAFF. CDR3 bases: TGCGCCAGCAGCCAAGATGCAGGTATGAACACTGAAGCTTTCTTT. The chain has TRBV4-3 and TRBJ1-1; D ambiguous. The ends were cut back, 0 bases at V and 0 bases at J, with 8 bases in the middle. This CDR3 spans 15 amino acids. The germline gives CDR1 LGHNA, CDR2 YSLEER.

This chain uses TRBV6-1 with TRBJ2-1; 10 positions match TRBD2. The J segment lost 7 bases and the V segment lost 2 bases, leaving 8 bases of the junction unmatched. This CDR3 spans 16 amino acids. The germline V gene has CDR1 MNHNS and CDR2 SASEGT. Here the CDR3 reads CASSEPLSGGDNEQFF. CDR3 sequence (DNA): TGTGCCAGCAGTGAACCCCTCAGCGGGGGGGATAATGAGCAGTTCTTC.

The table lists this clonotype with many counts. The chain is built from TRBV4-3 and TRBJ2-1; 8 bases align to TRBD1. Germline V CDR1 and CDR2: LGHNA, YSLEER. V shed 1 base, J shed 6 bases, and the junction held 5 bases outside the gene matches. The CDR3 is 15 residues long. This CDR3 reads CASSQGQGAGNEQFF. The CDR3 DNA reads as TGCGCCAGCAGCCAAGGGCAGGGGGCGGGCAATGAGCAGTTCTTC.

This clonotype was detected ten times or more. This chain joins TRBV7-9 and TRBJ1-1; no clear D. This CDR3 has 15 residues. Germline CDR1 and CDR2: SEHNR and FQNEAQ (reference sequence). With 2 bases removed from V and 4 bases from J, the gap between germline ends came to 14 bases. The CDR3 DNA reads TGTGCCAGCAGCTTAACGACGGCCCCGGGCACTGAAGCTTTCTTT. Its translation: CASSLTTAPGTEAFF.

The chain employs TRBV2 and TRBJ2-1; perhaps TRBD2 as D (6 bases). Trimming removed 6 bases from V and 9 bases from J, with 9 bases in between. Germline-derived CDR1 and CDR2 are SNHLY and FYNNEI. The CDR3 totals 11 residues. The CDR3 DNA reads as TGTGCCAGCAGCACTAGCTCTGAGCAGTTCTTC. Its protein product is CASSTSSEQFF.

Concerning this clonotype itself: A much larger clonotype is one base distant, so this may be a read error. V gene TRBV4-2 combines with J gene TRBJ2-3; the D call may be TRBD1 or TRBD2 (6 bases each). CDR1 and CDR2 from the germline V gene are LGHNA and YNFKEQ. This CDR3 is built from 17 residues. The CDR3 DNA sequence: TGTGCCAGCAGCCCCTATATCTCGGGGGCTAACACAGGTACGCAGTATTTT. Translation: CASSPYISGANTGTQYF.

This clonotype was seen ten or more times. The genes are TRBV7-8 and TRBJ2-5; weak D call: TRBD2 (6 bases). Germline CDR1 is SGHVS and CDR2 is FQNEAQ. The V and J ends lost 7 bases and 5 bases respectively, with 14 bases between them. The CDR3 covers 13 residues. The CDR3 nucleotides read TGTGCCAGCACCGAAACTAGCCACGAGACCCAGTACTTC. Its translation is CASTETSHETQYF.

In the case of this clonotype: One junction end disagrees with the germline gene, perhaps due to a read error. The chain employs TRBV4-3 and TRBJ2-3; a possible D gene is TRBD2 (6 bases). Germline V gene lookup returns CDR1 LGHNA and CDR2 YSLEER. The CDR3 runs 14 residues. The CDR3 region is CASSQGGVSDAQYF. The CDR3, as DNA: TGCGCCAGCAGCCAAGGCGGGGTCTCAGATGCGCAGTATTTT.

This clonotype was seen repeatedly, ten times or more. The chain has TRBV7-7 and TRBJ2-5; 7 bases map to TRBD1. The CDR3 is made up of 14 amino acids. Per germline, CDR1 SSHAT and CDR2 FNYEAQ (reference sequence). Germline trimming cut 5 bases from V and 4 bases from J; bases unmatched to any gene: 7. The CDR3 spells CASSPNRGGETQYF. DNA of the CDR3: TGTGCCAGCAGCCCAAACAGGGGTGGAGAGACCCAGTACTTC.

Comment on this clonotype: This may be a read error, as it is one base from a much larger clone. The rearrangement uses TRBV5-1 and TRBJ2-7; D may be TRBD1 (5 bases). Germline values: CDR1 SGHRS, CDR2 YFSETQ. V dropped 4 bases and J dropped 0 bases, with 14 bases sitting between them. CDR3 length: 15 amino acids. In nucleotides, the CDR3 is TGCGCCAGCAGCCCAAGGGGAAAACCCTCCTACGAGCAGTACTTC. Translated, it gives CASSPRGKPSYEQYF. The full variable domain, completed using reference TRBV5-1 and TRBJ2-7, is KAGVTQTPRYLIKTRGQQVTLSCSPISGHRSVSWYQQTPGQGLQFLFEYFSETQRNKGNFPGRFSGRQFSNSRSEMNVSTLELGDSALYLCASSPRGKPSYEQYFGPGTRLTVT.

The CDR3 nucleotides read TGTGCCAGCGTTCCGGGACAAATCGAAACCTACGAGCAGTACTTC. This codes for CASVPGQIETYEQYF. V usage is TRBV6-1 and J usage is TRBJ2-7, with a possible D match to TRBD1 (6 bases). Per the germline V gene, CDR1 is MNHNS and CDR2 is SASEGT. The CDR3 length is 15 residues. V lost 8 bases and J 2 bases, leaving 19 bases between the germline ends.

Regarding this clonotype: A read error is possible here, since a much larger clone lies one base away. The chain recombines TRBV7-9 with TRBJ2-1; D is tentatively TRBD1 or TRBD2 (6 bases each). CDR1 and CDR2 (germline): SEHNR, FQNEAQ (reference sequence). The CDR3 spans 13 residues. This CDR3 is CASSEPPPGASIF. DNA for the CDR3: TGTGCCAGCAGCGAGCCCCCCCCGGGGGCGAGTATCTTC.

Points on this clonotype: A much larger clone lies one base from this, so it may be a read error. The rearrangement links TRBV29-1 to TRBJ2-7; 8 bases are a match to TRBD2. The CDR3 runs to 15 residues. Germline V gene sequence: CDR1 SQVTM, CDR2 ANQGSEA. V shed 4 bases, J shed 3 bases, and the junction held 11 bases outside the gene matches. CDR3 sequence (DNA): TGCAGCGTTGGAGCTCGGGAGGGACAACTCTACGAGCAGTACTTC. Amino acids: CSVGAREGQLYEQYF.

The V call is TRBV28, the J call TRBJ1-5; D remains ambiguous. V shed 7 bases and J shed 3 bases, with 19 bases lying between them. This CDR3 contains 16 residues. CDR1 is MDHEN, CDR2 SYDVKM, per germline. The CDR3 DNA follows: TGTGCCAGCACCCCGAGGCTCCCAGAATACAATCAGCCCCAGCATTTT. Amino acids: CASTPRLPEYNQPQHF. The full variable domain, in which reference TRBV28 and TRBJ1-5 provide the parts outside the CDR3, is DVKVTQSSRYLVKRTGEKVFLECVQDMDHENMFWYRQDPGLGLRLIYFSYDVKMKEKGDIPEGYSVSREKKERFSLILESASTNQTSMYLCASTPRLPEYNQPQHFGDGTRLSIL.

A few counts support this clonotype. The rearrangement joins TRBV12-3 or TRBV12-4 to TRBJ2-2; 7 nucleotides agree with TRBD2. After removal of 8 bases from V and 2 bases from J, the junction contained 8 bases not matched to a gene. The CDR3 spans 15 residues. DNA of the CDR3: TGTGCCAGCTCCCCCGGGGGGTTCAACACCGGGGAGCTGTTTTTT. Its translation is CASSPGGFNTGELFF.

Remarks on this clonotype: A much larger clone is a single base away; this may be a read error. The chain employs TRBV3-1 and TRBJ2-4; D is ambiguous. Germline-derived CDR1 and CDR2 are LGHDT and YNNKEL (reference sequence). The CDR3 contains 13 residues. The CDR3 here is CASGQDLGNIQYF. CDR3 sequence (DNA): TGTGCCAGCGGCCAAGATTTGGGGAACATTCAGTACTTC.